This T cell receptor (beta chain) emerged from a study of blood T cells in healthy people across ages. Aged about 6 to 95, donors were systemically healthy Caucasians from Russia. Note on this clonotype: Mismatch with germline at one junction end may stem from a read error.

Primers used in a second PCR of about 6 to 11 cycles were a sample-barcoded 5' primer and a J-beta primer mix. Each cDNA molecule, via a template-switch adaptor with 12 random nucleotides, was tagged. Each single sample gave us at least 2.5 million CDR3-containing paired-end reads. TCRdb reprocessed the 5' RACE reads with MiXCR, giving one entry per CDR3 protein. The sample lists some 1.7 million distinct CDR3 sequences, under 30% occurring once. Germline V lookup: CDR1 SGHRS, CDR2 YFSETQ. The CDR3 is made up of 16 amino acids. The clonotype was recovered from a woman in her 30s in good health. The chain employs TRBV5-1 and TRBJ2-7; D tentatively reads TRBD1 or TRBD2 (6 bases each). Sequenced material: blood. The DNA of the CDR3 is TGCGCCAGCAGTTTGGAGTGGGGGGCCGGCGTCGACGAGCAGTACTTC. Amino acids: CASSLEWGAGVDEQYF.